This T cell receptor (beta chain) came from a study of CDR3 diversity in severe acne. TCRdb independently ran MiXCR on the PCR reads; one entry per CDR3 protein. This sample has 79,000 or so distinct CDR3 sequences, with 49% found just once. This clonotype was seen only a few times. Germline CDR1 is DFQATT and CDR2 is SNEGSKA (reference sequence). Deletions cut 0 bases from V and 7 bases from J, with 18 bases between. There are 15 residues in the CDR3. This TCR was sampled from a male donor with severe acne vulgaris. Source material: blood. The chain employs TRBV20-1 and TRBJ1-1, with D tentatively TRBD1 (6 bases). The CDR3 protein is CSARDLAGASREAFF. DNA of the CDR3: TGCAGTGCTAGAGATTTGGCAGGGGCGTCGCGTGAAGCTTTCTTT.